This paragraph covers one T cell receptor (beta chain) sequence. The antigen remains undetermined. PCR was performed using 60 Vbeta and 13 Jbeta primers. Clones were read by immunoSEQ multiplex PCR, and TCRdb kept only the in-frame ones, dropping some. The sample has approximately 150,000 clones, 75% to 90% seen once. The V end lost 7 bases, the J end lost 7 bases, and 13 bases lay between the germline ends. CDR3 size: 12 residues. Germline V lookup: CDR1 PRHDT, CDR2 FYEKMQ (reference sequence). The entry originates in a study of cytomegalovirus exposure and HLA in healthy donors. Study-level background: Early released data comprised some 91 million unique TCRs from HLA-typed donors.

Overall study results and limits: Trimming of TCR beta V- and J-genes showed a link, identified in a later analysis, to a missense DCLRE1C variant. In vitro confirmation showed three CMV-associated chains to be CMV antigen specific. A later analysis reported that several of the most significant clusters appeared to be linked to common viral pathogens, among them Epstein-Barr virus.

The receptor was derived from a man aged 25-45 years in good health and CMV-seronegative. The chain is built from TRBV13 and TRBJ1-1, with D maybe TRBD1 (5 bases). What was sequenced was PBMCs. DNA for the CDR3: TGTGCCAGCACCCAGGGCCCCCTTGAAGCTTTCTTT. Translating gives CASTQGPLEAFF. Full variable domain (missing parts from reference TRBV13 and TRBJ1-1): AAGVIQSPRHLIKEKRETATLKCYPIPRHDTVYWYQQGPGQDPQFLISFYEKMQSDKGSIPDRFSAQQFSDYHSELNMSSLELGDSALYFCASTQGPLEAFFGQGTRLTVV.